The following is a T cell receptor (beta chain) sequence with its context. The antigen is undetermined. This CDR3 fails to terminate in the conserved phenylalanine or tryptophan, so it likely reflects a read error. The DNA is left out, because the CDR3 cannot be placed on it with certainty; the CDR3 is given as TCRdb lists it. CDR1 and CDR2 from the germline V gene are DFQATT and SNEGSKA (reference sequence). The CDR3 comprises 14 residues, both ends counted. Overall study results and limits: Greatest tumor Treg TCR overlap was with tumor naive CD4+ cells. The TCR gene usage of tumor memory CD4+ T cells clustered together with blood and lymph node memory CD4+ cells and with lymph node naive CD4+ cells.

Full-length variable regions came from constant-region reverse primers plus semi-nested Nested Universal Primer A PCR. TCRdb fed the 5' RACE reads into MiXCR, producing one record per CDR3 protein. Of 6,500 to 8,500 distinct CDR3 sequences in the sample, 36% were seen once. V usage is TRBV20-1 and J usage is TRBJ2-7; the DNA was not compared with TRBD1, the D call given in the table. What was sequenced was tumor-infiltrating memory CD4+ T cells sorted from the breast tumor. The subset denotes: memory CD4+ T cells, CD4+CD45RO+CD25-. The sequence was obtained from a female donor with breast cancer. The CDR3 sequence is CSARGSGGNYEQDC.